Given below is one TCR beta chain in context. Its matching antigen is unknown. This sample is drawn from a study of vaccination effects on CD4 cells after COVID-19. Study-level points and caveats: Late after vaccination, infection- and vaccine-induced clones showed marked clonal contraction.

V was pared by 7 bases and J by 0 bases, with 10 bases between. CDR3 length equals 14 residues. In germline, CDR1 is LNHDA, CDR2 SQIVND (reference sequence). ViraFEST used viral peptide pools to expand antigen-specific CD4+ T cells before sequencing. It was after nine to ten days of culture that CD4+ T cells were isolated. Prior SARS-CoV-2 infection was absent in the vaccine recipients, as shown by negative nucleocapsid antibodies. It was with 10 IU/ml IL-2 and 10 ug/ml peptides that more than 1.5 million PBMC per well were cultured. This table comes from immunoSEQ multiplex PCR, and its TCRdb copy is limited to in-frame clones, with some not included. Among 20,000 to 25,000 clones listed, around 70% were seen once.

The sample was CD4+ T cells from PBMCs cultured with HCoV-229E spike peptides, taken before COVID-19 vaccination. This sequence joins TRBV19 and TRBJ1-3; no clear D gene. This sequence originates from a human donor who received a COVID-19 vaccine. CDR3 amino acids: CASNSPGSGNTIYF. The DNA for the CDR3 is TGTGCCAGTAACAGCCCGGGCTCTGGAAACACCATATATTTT. Complete variable domain (other parts from reference TRBV19 and TRBJ1-3): DGGITQSPKYLFRKEGQNVTLSCEQNLNHDAMYWYRQDPGQGLRLIYYSQIVNDFQKGDIAEGYSVSREKKESFPLTVTSAQKNPTAFYLCASNSPGSGNTIYFGEGSWLTVV.